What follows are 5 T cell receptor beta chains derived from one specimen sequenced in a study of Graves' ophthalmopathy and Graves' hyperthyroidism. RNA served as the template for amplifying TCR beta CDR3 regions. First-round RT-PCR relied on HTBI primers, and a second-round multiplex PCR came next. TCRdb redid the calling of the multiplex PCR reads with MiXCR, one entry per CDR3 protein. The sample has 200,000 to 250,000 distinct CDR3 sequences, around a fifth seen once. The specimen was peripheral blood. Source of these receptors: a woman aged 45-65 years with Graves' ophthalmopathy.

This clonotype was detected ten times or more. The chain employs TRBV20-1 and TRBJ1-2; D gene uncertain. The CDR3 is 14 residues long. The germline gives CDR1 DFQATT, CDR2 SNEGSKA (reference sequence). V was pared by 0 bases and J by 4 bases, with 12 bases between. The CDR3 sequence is CSAREGEKIYGYTF. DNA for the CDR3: TGCAGTGCTAGAGAAGGAGAGAAAATCTATGGCTACACCTTC.

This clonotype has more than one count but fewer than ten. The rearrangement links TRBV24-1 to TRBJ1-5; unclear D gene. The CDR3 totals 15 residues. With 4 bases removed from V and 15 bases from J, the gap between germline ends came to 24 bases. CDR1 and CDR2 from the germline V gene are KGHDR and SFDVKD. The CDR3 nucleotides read TGTGCCACCAGTGACCCTTCGACCGGGTACGCCGTCCTGCATTTT. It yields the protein CATSDPSTGYAVLHF.

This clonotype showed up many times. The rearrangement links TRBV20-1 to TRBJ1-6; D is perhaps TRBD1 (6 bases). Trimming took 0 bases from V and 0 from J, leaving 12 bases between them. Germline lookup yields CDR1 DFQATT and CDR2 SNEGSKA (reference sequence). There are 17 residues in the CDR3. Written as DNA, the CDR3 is TGCAGTGCTAGAGAACAGGGTAGCGGCTCCTATAATTCACCCCTCCACTTT. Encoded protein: CSAREQGSGSYNSPLHF.

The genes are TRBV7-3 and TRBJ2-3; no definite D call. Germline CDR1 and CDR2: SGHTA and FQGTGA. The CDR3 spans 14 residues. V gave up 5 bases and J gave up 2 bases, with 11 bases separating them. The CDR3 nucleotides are TGTGCCAGCAGCCAACCGGACCTCACAGATACGCAGTATTTT. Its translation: CASSQPDLTDTQYF.

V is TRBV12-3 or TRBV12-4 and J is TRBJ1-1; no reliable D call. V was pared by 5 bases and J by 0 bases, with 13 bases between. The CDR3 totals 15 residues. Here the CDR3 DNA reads TGTGCCAGCAGTAGGTCCCAGGCCCTGAACACTGAAGCTTTCTTT. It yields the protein CASSRSQALNTEAFF.